A single T cell receptor beta chain is shown here with its context. Germline V gene data show CDR1 as ENHRY and CDR2 as SYGVKD. Trimming removed 2 bases at V and 0 bases at J, with 8 bases between. The CDR3 length is 15 residues. This sample was included in a study of OX40 agonist ivuxolimab in advanced cancers. Clones were read by immunoSEQ multiplex PCR, and TCRdb kept only the in-frame ones, dropping some. In the table there are 60,000 to 80,000 clones, more than 65% of which are singletons. This chain connects TRBV10-3 to TRBJ1-3; tentatively, D is TRBD1 (6 bases). Sequences were derived from CD4+ or CD8+ T cells sorted from blood, sampled in a trial of the OX40 agonist ivuxolimab. This TCR derives from an adult with an advanced solid tumor such as melanoma, head and neck, liver or kidney cancer. The CDR3 is CAISEGGLSGNTIYF. CDR3 coding DNA: TGTGCCATCAGTGAGGGGGGGCTCTCTGGAAACACCATATATTTT.